These T cell receptor beta chains were read from a single sample in a study of PD-1 blockade in classical Hodgkin lymphoma. Sequencing used immunoSEQ multiplex PCR; TCRdb keeps in-frame clones, though not all of them. The sample carries about 21,000 clones, around 84% recorded once. The sequences come from CD8+ T cells from blood, collected before the fourth cycle of nivolumab. Source of these receptors: a human donor with classical Hodgkin lymphoma. Each CDR3 is given with its conserved first and last residue. The order of the fields is D gene, J gene, clone size, V gene, CDR3 protein, CDR3 DNA. The D gene is left open where the match is weak. For some rows the clone size is stated as once, few or many, or as a class when expanded; others skip it.

>TRBD2|TRBJ2-1|.|TRBV9
CASSGLAGASYNEQFF
TGTGCCAGCAGCGGATTAGCGGGGGCCTCCTACAATGAGCAGTTCTTC
>.|TRBJ2-5|.|TRBV7-9
CASSPNDSQETQYF
TGTGCCAGCAGCCCTAACGACTCGCAAGAGACCCAGTACTTC
>TRBD1|TRBJ1-5|.|TRBV18
CASSPDREGHYSNQPQHF
TGTGCCAGCTCACCGGACAGGGAGGGCCATTATAGCAATCAGCCCCAGCATTTT
>TRBD1|TRBJ1-2|.|TRBV28
CASSPVGNILDRGGRGYTF
TGTGCCAGCAGCCCGGTGGGGAATATCCTCGACAGGGGGGGAAGAGGCTACACCTTC
>.|TRBJ1-4|.|TRBV4-1
CASGRGDNEKLFF
TGCGCCAGCGGCCGGGGCGATAATGAAAAACTGTTTTTT
>.|TRBJ1-2|.|TRBV5-8
CASSLVGGTDYGYTF
TGTGCCAGCAGCTTGGTTGGAGGGACTGACTATGGCTACACCTTC
>.|TRBJ2-7|once|TRBV5-1
CASSWGRDYEQYF
TGCGCCAGCAGCTGGGGACGGGACTACGAGCAGTACTTC
>.|TRBJ2-7|few|TRBV6-1
CASSVRGLEQYF
TGTGCCAGCAGTGTACGGGGGCTCGAGCAGTACTTC
>.|TRBJ1-4|once|TRBV30
CAWSAGVGDEKLFF
TGTGCCTGGAGCGCAGGGGTAGGGGATGAAAAACTGTTTTTT
>TRBD1|TRBJ2-7|few|TRBV9
CASSVDGRTGVEQYF
TGTGCCAGCAGCGTAGACGGGCGGACAGGGGTGGAGCAGTACTTC
>.|TRBJ2-7|.|TRBV9
CASSVASSYEQYF
TGTGCCAGCAGCGTCGCAAGCTCCTACGAGCAGTACTTC
>.|TRBJ1-2|few|TRBV29-1
CSVEPPNYGYTF
TGCAGCGTTGAACCCCCTAACTATGGCTACACCTTC
>TRBD2|TRBJ2-5|.|TRBV5-1
CASSSGLAGDQETQYF
TGCGCCAGCAGCTCAGGACTAGCGGGGGACCAAGAGACCCAGTACTTC
>.|TRBJ2-7|.|TRBV6-1
CASSEVAEQYF
TGTGCCAGCAGTGAAGTGGCCGAGCAGTACTTC
>.|TRBJ1-5|.|TRBV7-2
CARRGRTKYSNQPQHF
TGTGCCCGAAGGGGACGGACGAAATATAGCAATCAGCCCCAGCATTTT
>.|TRBJ1-5|.|TRBV19
CASSMVGGVSNQPQHF
TGTGCCAGTAGTATGGTGGGAGGGGTTAGCAATCAGCCCCAGCATTTT
>.|TRBJ1-5|few|TRBV27
CASSLRASNQPQHF
TGTGCCAGCAGTCTCCGAGCCAGCAATCAGCCCCAGCATTTT
>TRBD2|TRBJ2-1|.|TRBV4-2
CASSQEPPFSGADNEQFF
TGTGCCAGCAGCCAAGAGCCCCCTTTTAGCGGGGCCGACAATGAGCAGTTCTTC
>.|TRBJ1-2|.|TRBV5-5
CASSFRRQQGNYGYTF
TGTGCCAGCAGCTTTCGGCGACAGCAGGGAAACTATGGCTACACCTTC
>TRBD1|TRBJ1-5|.|TRBV9
CASSPGTGVEWPQHF
TGTGCCAGCAGCCCCGGGACAGGGGTAGAGTGGCCCCAGCATTTT
>.|TRBJ1-4|once|TRBV12-2
CASRLATEISKGKLFF
TGTGCAAGTCGCTTAGCAACCGAAATAAGCAAGGGAAAACTGTTTTTT
>.|TRBJ2-7|.|TRBV6-4
CANPTYYEQYF
TGTGCCAACCCGACATACTACGAGCAGTACTTC
>.|TRBJ2-7|.|TRBV6-5
CASSTGTFNYEQYF
TGTGCCAGCAGTACCGGGACATTCAACTACGAGCAGTACTTC
>.|TRBJ1-2|few|TRBV2
CASRGDGYTF
TGTGCCAGCAGGGGAGATGGCTACACCTTC
>TRBD1|TRBJ2-7|once|TRBV7-9
CASSLTGTEGYEQYF
TGTGCCAGCAGCCTAACCGGGACAGAAGGCTACGAGCAGTACTTC
>.|TRBJ1-2|.|TRBV9
CASSVDSGGSNYGYTF
TGTGCCAGCAGCGTAGATTCGGGGGGCTCTAACTATGGCTACACCTTC
>.|TRBJ2-3|.|TRBV20-1
CSAPSVDTQYF
TGCAGTGCCCCCTCAGTGGATACGCAGTATTTT
>.|TRBJ2-2|.|TRBV5-4
CASSFNGGLFTGELFF
TGTGCCAGCAGCTTCAATGGGGGGCTTTTCACCGGGGAGCTGTTTTTT
>TRBD2|TRBJ2-1|.|TRBV14
CASSLGTTNEQFF
TGTGCCAGCAGCCTGGGGACTACCAATGAGCAGTTCTTC
>.|TRBJ1-2|once|TRBV4-3
CASSQDRAGSYGYTF
TGCGCCAGCAGCCAAGATCGGGCCGGGTCGTATGGCTACACCTTC
>.|TRBJ2-7|.|TRBV6-6
CASSLQVSYEQYF
TGTGCCAGCAGCCTACAGGTCTCCTACGAGCAGTACTTC
>.|TRBJ1-2|once|TRBV9
CASSVGEGGYGYTF
TGTGCCAGCAGCGTAGGGGAGGGCGGATATGGCTACACCTTC
>.|TRBJ1-1|.|TRBV29-1
CSVAGEAFF
TGCAGCGTTGCCGGGGAAGCTTTCTTT
>TRBD1|TRBJ1-4|.|TRBV7-8
CASSLETGEFEKLFF
TGTGCCAGCAGCTTAGAGACAGGGGAATTTGAAAAACTGTTTTTT
>TRBD1|TRBJ2-3|.|TRBV9
CAGTGSPGADTQYF
TGTGCGGGGACAGGTTCTCCTGGGGCAGATACGCAGTATTTT
>.|TRBJ1-2|.|TRBV2
CASSDEQRYGYTF
TGTGCCAGCAGTGACGAGCAGCGCTATGGCTACACCTTC